These T cell receptor beta chains were read from a single sample in a study of control samples from healthy donors and cancer patients. Measured with immunoSEQ multiplex PCR; TCRdb has only the in-frame clones, and not every one. The sample has 85,000 to 95,000 clones; 88% are singletons. Sequencing used blood. The receptors were gathered from a woman aged 65 to 85 in good health. CDR3s include the opening cysteine and the closing phenylalanine or tryptophan. Each record gives: clone size, J gene, D gene, V gene, CDR3 protein. A D gene is named only where the DNA matches it firmly. Size is omitted from some rows. Given values are once, few, many or a class for expanded clones.

- | TRBJ2-1 | - | TRBV5-1 | CASSLSTGSYNEQFF
- | TRBJ2-7 | TRBD1 | TRBV7-2 | CASSRGQVVTYEQYF
- | TRBJ2-6 | - | TRBV18 | CASSPGTGSGANVLTF
few | TRBJ1-2 | - | TRBV3-1/TRBV3-2 | CASSQDSPGPNYGYTF
once | TRBJ2-7 | TRBD2 | TRBV5-1 | CASDWEGYEQYF
- | TRBJ1-2 | - | TRBV5-5 | CASSLGGGGYGYTF
- | TRBJ1-2 | TRBD1 | TRBV30 | CAWSVSTGSGFGGYTF
- | TRBJ1-1 | TRBD1 | TRBV6-5 | CASSYWGQGFTEAFF
- | TRBJ2-2 | - | TRBV5-1 | CASSFASGTGELFF
- | TRBJ2-5 | - | TRBV11-2 | CASSLTGFAQETQYF
- | TRBJ2-1 | TRBD2 | TRBV24-1 | CATSDSGTSGFNEQFF
- | TRBJ1-6 | TRBD1 | TRBV14 | CASSSGGFGSPLHF
- | TRBJ1-6 | TRBD1 | TRBV19 | CASTPGQGVKDNSPLHF
once | TRBJ1-3 | - | TRBV4-2 | CASSQEGRTSGNTIYF
- | TRBJ1-4 | - | TRBV3-1/TRBV3-2 | CASSQGLGGEKLFF
- | TRBJ1-1 | - | TRBV5-1 | CASSSGGQARSTEAFF
- | TRBJ2-2 | - | TRBV5-6 | CASSTINGELFF
- | TRBJ1-1 | - | TRBV29-1 | CSVEGVGVEAFF
- | TRBJ1-4 | TRBD1 | TRBV18 | CASSPPMDRGEKLFF
once | TRBJ2-2 | - | TRBV6-2/TRBV6-3 | CASSYSIYDTGELFF
- | TRBJ1-2 | TRBD1 | TRBV19 | CASSRTGSPYGYTF
- | TRBJ1-1 | - | TRBV20-1 | CSASTGSGTEAFF
- | TRBJ2-5 | TRBD1 | TRBV5-4 | CASSEPQGIETQYF
- | TRBJ2-7 | - | TRBV12-5 | CASGDAYEQYF
once | TRBJ1-6 | - | TRBV3-1/TRBV3-2 | CASSQGTVPNSPLHF
- | TRBJ1-4 | TRBD1 | TRBV5-4 | CASSPDRGHEKLFF
- | TRBJ2-5 | - | TRBV2 | CASRGPERAQETQYF
- | TRBJ2-1 | - | TRBV21-1 | CASSMSGQGVKGSNEQFF
- | TRBJ1-3 | TRBD1 | TRBV18 | CASSPDRASGNTIYF
- | TRBJ2-1 | TRBD2 | TRBV6-6 | CASSYQSGGAYNEQFF
few | TRBJ1-5 | - | TRBV3-1/TRBV3-2 | CASSQDRNQPQHF
- | TRBJ1-1 | - | TRBV29-1 | CSVLGGFTEAFF
- | TRBJ2-5 | TRBD2 | TRBV7-2 | CASSLSPGGYQETQYF
- | TRBJ2-5 | - | TRBV18 | CASQGAETQYF
- | TRBJ2-7 | TRBD1 | TRBV5-1 | CASSPRTGEVREQYF
- | TRBJ2-1 | TRBD2 | TRBV11-2 | CASSAAGTSFGSSYNEQFF
- | TRBJ2-3 | - | TRBV7-9 | CASDRRETDTQYF
- | TRBJ1-5 | - | TRBV10-3 | CAISERVEGQPQHF
once | TRBJ1-2 | TRBD1 | TRBV6-5 | CASRKTGGNYGYTF
- | TRBJ2-1 | - | TRBV7-2 | CASSSAATWGNEQFF
- | TRBJ2-7 | - | TRBV7-9 | CASTPVGFEQYF
- | TRBJ1-1 | - | TRBV25-1 | CASSEWGGNTEAFF
- | TRBJ2-5 | - | TRBV6-5 | CAENQGNGETQYF
- | TRBJ2-1 | TRBD2 | TRBV20-1 | CSASRIAGNNEQFF
once | TRBJ1-2 | - | TRBV6-1 | CASSESQNYGYTF
- | TRBJ1-2 | - | TRBV12-3/TRBV12-4 | CASSLTPGPTNSF
few | TRBJ1-6 | TRBD1 | TRBV3-1/TRBV3-2 | CASSQGRGASSPLHF
- | TRBJ1-6 | - | TRBV4-1 | CASSQEGHNNSPLHF